This T cell receptor (beta chain) was identified in a study of shared clonotypes between healthy human individuals. Findings and limits, study-wide: Against clonotypes common to all four donors, non-shared ones had lower generation probabilities.

Running of the assay took place at deep level. Data came from immunoSEQ multiplex PCR; TCRdb stores just in-frame clones and leaves some out. The sample has about 2.2 million clones, around 93% seen once. Trimming took 0 bases from V and 1 from J, leaving 12 bases between them. Germline V lookup: CDR1 MNHEY, CDR2 SVGAGI. This CDR3 spans 16 amino acids. As concerns this clone: The antigen is unknown.

Naive CD8 cells lacked CD45RO and underwent positive selection for CCR7, leaving out terminally differentiated effector memory CD45RA+ cells. Sample: naive CD8+ T cells from PBMCs. The chain carries TRBV6-5 and TRBJ1-1; D call uncertain. The TCR comes from a man between 18 and 29 years old in good health. Some clones in this sample may be carry-over from other donors' samples. CDR3 nucleotide sequence: TGTGCCAGCAGTTACTCGAGGCGGACGAGGAACACTGAAGCTTTCTTT. It yields the protein CASSYSRRTRNTEAFF.